Below, one T cell receptor (beta chain) is given with its context. The antigen remains undetermined. Trimming took 5 bases from V and 7 from J; bases not matched to a gene: 14. Germline CDR1 reads DFQATT; CDR2 reads SNEGSKA (reference sequence). CDR3 length: 14 amino acids. The TCR beta libraries were generated through quantitative 5'-RACE incorporating molecular barcodes. TCRdb fed the 5' RACE reads into MiXCR, producing one record per CDR3 protein. The sample includes over 450,000 distinct CDR3 sequences, about an eighth of them seen just once. This entry comes from a study of CD8 T cells in ankylosing spondylitis. The study, taken as a whole, reports: Researchers report that disease-linked clones proved CD8+ and relatively rare in peripheral blood. Both synovial fluid and blood in reactive arthritis had previously been reported to carry some motif variants. What seemed typical of ankylosing spondylitis blood was a TCR beta motif built from about 8 highly homologous variants. Disease-linked clones reportedly showed significant enrichment in matched ankylosing spondylitis synovial fluid.

This sequence joins TRBV20-1 and TRBJ2-7, with 7 bases aligning to TRBD2. The clonotype comes from a male donor with ankylosing spondylitis. The sample taken for sequencing was blood, either unsorted or a sorted T cell fraction (not recorded which). DNA for the CDR3: TGCAGTGCTTCCGGGACTACCTTATCGGGGGAGCAGTACTTC. Protein sequence: CSASGTTLSGEQYF.